This T cell receptor (beta chain) was captured by sequencing in a study of shared T cell receptors in the human thymus (dated by TCRdb to the early 2020s). General notes on the study: The study examined how self-reactive, shared T-cell receptor alpha chains are generated in the human thymus.

Library generation was performed with the immunoSEQ multiplex PCR assay. TCRdb stores this immuneACCESS table with in-frame sequences only. Part of the clones is absent; in the studies checked, under half of the shortfall reflects unresolved V genes, and no reason is known for the rest. The sample has hundreds of thousands of clones on record, approximately 85% of them singletons. Roughly 0.01% of the sample rests with the top ten. Reading from cysteine to phenylalanine, the CDR3 counts 13 amino acids. Of the read, only the CDR3 DNA is kept; its 39 bases are in frame from base 1. Looking up the germline V gene yields CDR1 MNHNS and CDR2 SASEGT. V gives up 6 bases and J gives up 0 bases, and the segment between their germline ends measures 6 bases. Concerning this clone itself: Its specific antigen is unknown. The sample holds no much larger clone one base away, and base qualities are not on file.

In addition, the sample was reused for a study of human thymus T cells. The second paper further reports: Immunologically healthy infants undergoing open corrective cardiac surgery for congenital heart defects in Finland were used as donors. The thymus tissue came from surgical resects taken out during corrective cardiac surgery. Both the thymic and the peripheral blood repertoires appeared to show biased V and J gene segment usage. The related research found that thymic TCR repertoires overlapped highly between unrelated individuals. The study used under ten infant thymus samples plus four related peripheral blood samples to characterize TCR alpha and beta repertoires. Donor ages ranged from about 7 to 244 days, and the cohort comprised more than 5 male and a couple of female infants. Thymocytes were freed from the tissue by mechanical means and kept at -70 degrees C as pellets of roughly 9-30 million cells. A QIAsymphony instrument was used to extract genomic DNA from frozen cell pellets. The immunoSEQ multiplex PCR assay was used to amplify the TCRB and TCRAD loci from a standardized amount of quality-controlled genomic DNA. The V(D)J region was spanned by amplicons of a length sufficient to cover the CDR3 and to identify V and J genes. Amplicon sequencing was performed on an Illumina platform through the commercial immunoSEQ service. Primer bias and sequencing errors were corrected as previously described, and TCRAD and TCRB were defined on the basis of the IMGT database. Repertoires were analysed with immunoSEQ Analyzer 3.0 and VDJTools, covering basic statistics, V/J segment usage, diversity estimates, rarefaction and pairwise overlap. To estimate diversity, the Chao1, ChaoE, Efron-Thisted, Shannon and inverse Simpson indices were applied, and diversity was also estimated on datasets down-sampled to the smallest sample. Repertoire overlap was assessed by strict matching of CDR3 nucleotide sequence, V gene and J gene, and clustering was done by Jaccard-based multidimensional scaling. On average, roughly 800,000 unique TCRB clonotypes were obtained from thymus samples, compared with around 78,000 from blood samples.

The clonotype comes from a girl in the first two years of life with a congenital heart defect. Donor details come from another sample of the same person, matched by shared clones. The chain joins TRBV6-1 to TRBJ1-3; no confident D gene assignment can be made. The sequencing input was thymocytes. The CDR3 protein sequence reads: CASRTNSGNTIYF. The DNA is TGTGCCAGCAGAACAAACTCTGGAAACACCATATATTTT.